This T cell receptor (beta chain) was observed in a study of T cell responses to AZD1222 COVID-19 vaccine (dated by TCRdb to about 2021). In terms of the full investigation: TCR sequencing was performed for about 240 trial participants, of whom around 200 were given two doses of AZD1222 and around 26 were given two doses of MenACWY control vaccine. Trial participants were enrolled by age into 18-55, 56-69 and 70-plus year subgroups, with around 150, 28 and 57 TCR-sequenced participants respectively. The research as a whole found: After two AZD1222 doses, spike-specific TCR breadth and depth were significantly higher than at day 0 and than in MenACWY recipients. Nearly half of unique spike-specific TCRs reportedly recognized epitopes outside regions mutated in the B.1.351 and B.1.1.7 variants. The 56-69-year group was small, and its depth increase did not reach significance, likely because of low power. Vaccine-associated CD4 TCRs spanned the whole spike protein, with dominant responses in regions 160-218 and 743-854. Because no day 14 peak-response samples were available, repertoires were characterized only after the peak T cell response. Conclusions about previously exposed vaccinees are limited, since just five or six AZD1222 recipients were seropositive for SARS-CoV-2 at baseline. Participants were mostly white British, with more females than males. The authors suggested clonal diversity may have been underestimated.

Remarks on this clone: Its antigen is still unknown. Base qualities are not recorded, but no much larger clone differs from it by a single base.

The CDR3 regions of human TCRbeta chains were subjected to immunosequencing. The study's processing was this. TCRs in the repertoires were matched against a reference library of SARS-CoV-2-specific TCRs that had been generated with the MIRA antigen-specificity platform. Breadth meant the fraction of unique TCRs that were SARS-CoV-2-associated, whereas depth meant the fraction of total T cells that were SARS-CoV-2-associated. Each spike-specific TCR was assigned to its reactive spike region and to a CD4 or CD8 class using the MIRA data. Log10-transformed breadth and depth values were compared by one-way ANOVA with Sidak's multiple comparisons tests. TCRdb holds this immuneACCESS table with in-frame rearrangements only. Some clones are missing; in checked studies, unresolved V genes explain under half, and the rest has no known cause. V and J calls plus clone size are reproduced from that table; the DNA served to infer D and trimming. The sample contains more than 150,000 clones, 87% of them found a single time. The ten largest clonotypes hold roughly a tenth of the sample.

The sample's time point label is to be understood as: about 28 days (+/-7) after the second vaccine dose. AZD1222 recipients with second doses at about 4 weeks or about 12 weeks were pooled, because spike-specific TCR depth and breadth did not differ between schedules. Vaccinee samples came from UK trials COV001 and COV002, including a single-blind randomized controlled phase 2/3 trial of AZD1222 (ChAdOx1 nCoV-19) in healthy adults. Trial participant PBMC samples were collected at day 0 and day 28 after the second dose for TCRbeta chain sequencing. The germline V gene provides CDR1 SGDLS and CDR2 YYNGEE. Reading from cysteine to phenylalanine, the CDR3 counts 13 amino acids. The sequence is cut down to CDR3 DNA, 39 bases in frame from base 1. The junction carries 5 bases between V and J, which are trimmed by 4 bases and 0 bases respectively.

Sequenced here: peripheral blood, sampled 28 days after the second AZD1222 dose. The receptor's source is an adult who received the AZD1222 COVID-19 vaccine. The V and J segments used are TRBV9 and TRBJ1-3, with no reliable assignment of the D segment. The nucleotides read TGTGCCAGCAGCTCCCGCTCTGGAAACACCATATATTTT. It is translated as CASSSRSGNTIYF.